This TCR beta chain was observed in a study of shared clonotypes between healthy human individuals (dated by TCRdb to 2020 to 2022). Concerning the study at large: Two women and a few men aged 18 to 49 years were included in the cohort. For each donor, CD4 naive and CD4 memory were each run on three plates, CD8 naive on two plates, and CD8 memory on one plate. The study deeply sequenced blood TCR repertoires of five healthy adults to estimate repertoire size and the extent of clonotype sharing between individuals. To increase sequencing depth and limit assay-specific biases, different laboratories used diverse techniques to prepare libraries and sequence TCR repertoires. Leukapheresis yielded between about 0.94 and 8.9 billion PBMCs per donor. What the research found in general, with its limitations: Rarefaction of sorted-subset datasets indicated incomplete sequencing despite the large sequencing depth. Because the study included a small number of donors, the genetic and exposure-history diversity represented was limited. Based on pairwise subsampling, the degree of clonotype sharing among donors was expected to be affected by sequencing depth. Sampling was restricted to blood, and TCR repertoires in tissues likely differ from the TCR repertoires found in blood. Compared with non-shared clonotypes, clonotypes shared by all four sorted-subset donors had higher generation probabilities. About 4.5% of naive CD4, roughly 3.6% of naive CD8, roughly 2.5% of memory CD4, and 0.35% to 0.5% of memory CD8 clonotypes were shared across four donors. Estimated clonotype richness was generally larger for naive than for memory subsets.

As regards this clone: Its antigen is unknown. There are no base qualities to consult, and no much larger clone falls within one base.

V loses 2 bases at its end and J loses 5 bases; junction bases beyond the gene matches: 7. Inclusive of the bounding cysteine and phenylalanine, the CDR3 is 16 residues long. Only the CDR3 part of the read is kept: 48 bases, read in frame from the first base. Per the germline V gene, LGHNT is the CDR1 and FRNRAP is the CDR2. Healthy HIV-negative adults with no recently reported acute infections or vaccinations were included as donors. Every donor was a Caucasian adult living in Nashville, Tennessee, USA. CD4+ T cells were enriched through magnetic negative selection, after which naive cells were positively selected on CD45RA and the remaining negative fraction served as the memory subset. Blood was collected by leukapheresis, and PBMCs were isolated by Ficoll-Histopaque density gradient centrifugation and then cryopreserved in liquid nitrogen vapor phase. Purity and quantity of every magnetically sorted T cell population were checked by analytical flow cytometry. Each sorted fraction had its genomic DNA isolated and then quantified by UV absorbance on a Nanodrop 2000c.

Using the deep immunoSEQ assay, TCR CDR3 regions were amplified from genomic DNA by multiplex PCR. For each cell subset, the extracted genomic DNA was distributed evenly across all wells of several immunoSEQ 96-well plates, and each plate served as one replicate. For sorted subsets, each replicate PCR was loaded with 200 ng genomic DNA, equivalent to approximately 27,000 T cell genomes. Purified libraries were measured with a Qubit 3.0 fluorometer, size-checked on a Bioanalyzer 2100, and measured again with the KAPA Library Quantification kit. Each immunoSEQ 96-well plate was sequenced on its own single-read 150-cycle Illumina NextSeq 550 flow cell. From the authors' description of their analysis: Because only junctional sequences without quality scores were contained in the immunoSEQ output, filtering matching that applied to full-length reads could not be performed. Sequences were annotated with PyIR, a Python wrapper for IgBLAST v1.9, using IMGT germline references to assign V/J genes and CDR3. Reads with weak V/J assignments (E-value above 1e-6), missing CDR3, stop codons, out-of-frame junctions, or ambiguous translated residues were removed. A V3J clonotype was defined by an identical inferred V gene, J gene, and CDR3 amino acid sequence. To compute the percentage overlap between repertoires, the number of shared unique clonotypes was divided by the size of the smaller repertoire. RTK rarefaction, the Chao1 estimator, and Recon v2.1 estimates of unobserved clonotypes were used to assess repertoire richness. Generation probabilities were computed with OLGA for all TCRbeta clonotypes obtained by the gDNA method from several donors. In its TCRdb copy, this immuneACCESS table keeps in-frame sequences only and misses some clones. Where compared with another copy, unresolved V genes explain less than half of these, and the others have no known cause. Clone size and the V and J calls come from that table; the DNA yielded D and trimming. A total of 780,000 or so clones appear in this sample, approximately 77% of them only once. More than 1.5% of the sample comes from the top ten.

The clonotype originates from a woman aged 25 to 45 in good health. Material for sequencing was memory CD4+ T cells sorted from blood. What the cell subset or site label conveys for this sample: CD45RA-negative fraction. Recombination joined TRBV12-5 with TRBJ1-1, and TRBD1 aligns with 11 junction nucleotides. The DNA is as follows: TGTGCTAGTGGTTTGACAACAGGACAGGGGGCGACTGAAGCTTTCTTT. Translated, this is CASGLTTGQGATEAFF.